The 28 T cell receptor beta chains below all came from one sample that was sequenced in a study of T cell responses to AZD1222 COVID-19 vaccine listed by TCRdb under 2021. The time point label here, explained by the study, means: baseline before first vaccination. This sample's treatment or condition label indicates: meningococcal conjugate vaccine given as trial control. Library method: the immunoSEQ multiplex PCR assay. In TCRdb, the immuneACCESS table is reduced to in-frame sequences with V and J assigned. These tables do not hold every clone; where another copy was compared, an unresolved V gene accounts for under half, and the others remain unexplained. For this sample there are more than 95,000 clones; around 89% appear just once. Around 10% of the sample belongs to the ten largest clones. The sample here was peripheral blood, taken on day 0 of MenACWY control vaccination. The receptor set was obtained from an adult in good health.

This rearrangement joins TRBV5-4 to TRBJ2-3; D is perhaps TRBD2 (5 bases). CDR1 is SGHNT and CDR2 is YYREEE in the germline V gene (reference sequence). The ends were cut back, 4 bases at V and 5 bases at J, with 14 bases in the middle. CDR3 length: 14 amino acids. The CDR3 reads CASSLRWAGDTQYF. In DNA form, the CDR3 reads TGTGCCAGCAGCCTGAGGTGGGCGGGAGATACGCAGTATTTT. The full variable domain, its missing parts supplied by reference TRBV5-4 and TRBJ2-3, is ETGVTQSPTHLIKTRGQQVTLRCSSQSGHNTVSWYQQALGQGPQFIFQYYREEENGRGNFPPRFSGLQFPNYSSELNVNALELDDSALYLCASSLRWAGDTQYFGPGTRLTVL.

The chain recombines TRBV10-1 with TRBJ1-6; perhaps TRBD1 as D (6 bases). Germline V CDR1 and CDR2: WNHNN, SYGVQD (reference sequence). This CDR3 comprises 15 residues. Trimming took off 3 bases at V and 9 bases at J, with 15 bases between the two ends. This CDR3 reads CASSDQGLEVSPLHF. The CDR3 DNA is TGCGCCAGCAGTGATCAGGGGCTTGAGGTTTCACCCCTCCACTTT.

The CDR3 nucleotides are TGCGCCAGCAGTTTCCAGCGGGAGGGCCGTTGGGAGCTGTTTTTT. Its translation is CASSFQREGRWELFF. The chain is built from TRBV5-1 and TRBJ2-2; 10 bases map to TRBD2. The V segment lost 5 bases and the J segment 9 bases; nucleotides outside the gene matches: 10. The length of the CDR3 is 15 residues. Germline loops: CDR1 SGHRS, CDR2 YFSETQ.

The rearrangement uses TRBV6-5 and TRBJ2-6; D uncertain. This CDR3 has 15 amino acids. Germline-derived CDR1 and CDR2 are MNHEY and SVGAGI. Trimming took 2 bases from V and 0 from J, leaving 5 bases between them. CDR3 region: CASSYATSGANVLTF. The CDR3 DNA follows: TGTGCCAGCAGTTACGCCACCTCTGGGGCCAACGTCCTGACTTTC.

The CDR3: CASSQGQGNTGELFF. DNA for the CDR3: TGTGCCAGCAGCCAAGGACAGGGGAACACCGGGGAGCTGTTTTTT. The chain carries TRBV7-3 and TRBJ2-2; 8 bases fit TRBD1. Trimming at V came to 5 bases and at J to 1 base, leaving 3 bases not matched to a gene. CDR1 SGHTA and CDR2 FQGTGA come from the germline V gene. The CDR3 has 15 residues.

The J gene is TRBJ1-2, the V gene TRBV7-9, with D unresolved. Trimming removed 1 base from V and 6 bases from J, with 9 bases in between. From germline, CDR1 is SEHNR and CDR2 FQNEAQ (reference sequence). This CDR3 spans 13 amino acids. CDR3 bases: TGTGCCAGCAGCTTAGTAGGTGTGGATGGCTACACCTTC. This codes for CASSLVGVDGYTF.

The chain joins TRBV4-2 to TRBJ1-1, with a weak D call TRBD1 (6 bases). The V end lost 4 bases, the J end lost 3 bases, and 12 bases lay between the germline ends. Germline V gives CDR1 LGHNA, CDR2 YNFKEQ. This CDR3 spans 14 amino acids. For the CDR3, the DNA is TGTGCCAGCAGCCGACCGGACAGCTACACTGAAGCTTTCTTT. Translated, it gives CASSRPDSYTEAFF.

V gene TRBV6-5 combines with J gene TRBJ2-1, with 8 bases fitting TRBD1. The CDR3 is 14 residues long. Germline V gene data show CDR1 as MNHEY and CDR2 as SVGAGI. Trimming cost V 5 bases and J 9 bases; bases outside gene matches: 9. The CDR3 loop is CASSNQGQGSEQFF. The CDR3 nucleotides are TGTGCCAGCAGTAACCAAGGACAGGGCAGTGAGCAGTTCTTC.

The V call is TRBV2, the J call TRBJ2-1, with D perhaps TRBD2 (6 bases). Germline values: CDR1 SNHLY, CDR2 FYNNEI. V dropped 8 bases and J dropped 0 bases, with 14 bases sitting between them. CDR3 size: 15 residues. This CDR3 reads CASAPSAISYNEQFF. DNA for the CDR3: TGTGCCAGCGCTCCTAGCGCAATCTCCTACAATGAGCAGTTCTTC.

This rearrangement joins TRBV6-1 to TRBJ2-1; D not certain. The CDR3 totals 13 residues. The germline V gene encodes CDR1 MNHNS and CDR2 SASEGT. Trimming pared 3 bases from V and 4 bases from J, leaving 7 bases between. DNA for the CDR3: TGTGCCAGCAGTGAGGAAGCGTACAATGAGCAGTTCTTC. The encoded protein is CASSEEAYNEQFF.

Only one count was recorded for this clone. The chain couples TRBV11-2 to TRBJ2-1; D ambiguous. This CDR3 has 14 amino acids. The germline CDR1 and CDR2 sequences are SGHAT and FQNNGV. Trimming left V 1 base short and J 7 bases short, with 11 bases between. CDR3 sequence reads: CASSLVRAVNEQFF. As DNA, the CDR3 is TGTGCCAGCAGCTTAGTCCGGGCCGTTAATGAGCAGTTCTTC.

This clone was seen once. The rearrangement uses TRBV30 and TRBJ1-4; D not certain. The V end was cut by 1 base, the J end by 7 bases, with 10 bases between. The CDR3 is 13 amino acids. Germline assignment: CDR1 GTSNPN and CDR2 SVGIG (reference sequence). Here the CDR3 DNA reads TGTGCCTGGAGTGGCGGATCGGCTGAAAAACTGTTTTTT. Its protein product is CAWSGGSAEKLFF.

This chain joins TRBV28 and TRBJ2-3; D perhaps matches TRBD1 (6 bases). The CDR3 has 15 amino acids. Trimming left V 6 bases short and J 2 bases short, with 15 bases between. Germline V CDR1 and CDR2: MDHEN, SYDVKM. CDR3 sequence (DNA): TGTGCCAGCAGCCCAAGGGACACCTTCACAGATACGCAGTATTTT. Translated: CASSPRDTFTDTQYF.

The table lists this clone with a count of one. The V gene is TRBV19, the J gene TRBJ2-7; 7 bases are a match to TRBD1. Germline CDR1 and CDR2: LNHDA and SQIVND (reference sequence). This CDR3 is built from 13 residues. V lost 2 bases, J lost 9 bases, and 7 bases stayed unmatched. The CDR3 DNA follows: TGTGCCAGTAGTATACCCGGACAGGCTGGGCAGTACTTC. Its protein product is CASSIPGQAGQYF.

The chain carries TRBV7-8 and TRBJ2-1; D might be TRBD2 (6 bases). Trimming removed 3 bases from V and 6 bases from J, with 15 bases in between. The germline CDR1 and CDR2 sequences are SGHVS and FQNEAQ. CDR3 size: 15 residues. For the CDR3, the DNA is TGTGCCAGCAGCTTTGGCCTAGCGTGGGTCAATGAGCAGTTCTTC. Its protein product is CASSFGLAWVNEQFF.

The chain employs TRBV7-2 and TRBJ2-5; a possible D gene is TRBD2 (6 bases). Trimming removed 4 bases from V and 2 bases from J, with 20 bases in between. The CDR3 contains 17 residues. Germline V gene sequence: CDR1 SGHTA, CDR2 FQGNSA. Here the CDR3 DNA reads TGTGCCAGCAGCTCTAGTATTTGGAGCGGGTATCAAGAGACCCAGTACTTC. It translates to CASSSSIWSGYQETQYF.

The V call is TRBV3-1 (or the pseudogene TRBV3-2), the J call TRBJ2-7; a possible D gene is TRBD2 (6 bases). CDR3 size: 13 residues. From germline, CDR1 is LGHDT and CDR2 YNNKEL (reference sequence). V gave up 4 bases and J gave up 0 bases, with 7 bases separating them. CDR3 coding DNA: TGTGCCAGCAGCCCCGGGAGCTCCTACGAGCAGTACTTC. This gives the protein CASSPGSSYEQYF.

The CDR3 loop is CASSEQGDYGYTF. The CDR3 coding sequence is TGTGCCAGCAGTGAACAGGGTGACTATGGCTACACCTTC. The rearrangement uses TRBV4-2 and TRBJ1-2; D is possibly TRBD1 (6 bases). The CDR3 contains 13 residues. CDR1 LGHNA and CDR2 YNFKEQ come from the germline V gene. V shed 6 bases and J shed 3 bases, with 11 bases lying between them.

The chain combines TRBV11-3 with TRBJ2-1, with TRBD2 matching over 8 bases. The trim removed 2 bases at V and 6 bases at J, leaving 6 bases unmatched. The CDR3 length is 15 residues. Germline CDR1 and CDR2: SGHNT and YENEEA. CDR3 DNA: TGTGCCAGCAGCTTACAAAGCGGGAGTTTCAATGAGCAGTTCTTC. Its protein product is CASSLQSGSFNEQFF.

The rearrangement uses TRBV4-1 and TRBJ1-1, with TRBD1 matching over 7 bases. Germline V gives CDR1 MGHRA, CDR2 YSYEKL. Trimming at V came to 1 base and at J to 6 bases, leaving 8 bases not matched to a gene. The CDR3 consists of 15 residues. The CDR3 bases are TGCGCCAGCAGCCAAGGCGGGCAGGGGGGGCCTGAAGCTTTCTTT. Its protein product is CASSQGGQGGPEAFF.

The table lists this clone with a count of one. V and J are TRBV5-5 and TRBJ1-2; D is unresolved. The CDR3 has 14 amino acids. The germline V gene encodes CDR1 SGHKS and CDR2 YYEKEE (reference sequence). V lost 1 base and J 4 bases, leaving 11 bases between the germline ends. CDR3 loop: CASSLLGSVYGYTF. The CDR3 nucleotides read TGTGCCAGCAGCTTGCTGGGGAGTGTCTATGGCTACACCTTC.

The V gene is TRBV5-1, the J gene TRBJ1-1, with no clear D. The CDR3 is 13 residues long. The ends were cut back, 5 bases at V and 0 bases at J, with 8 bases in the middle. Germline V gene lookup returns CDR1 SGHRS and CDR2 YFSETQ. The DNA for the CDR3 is TGCGCCAGCAGTTTGATGGTGAACACTGAAGCTTTCTTT. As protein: CASSLMVNTEAFF.

In nucleotides, the CDR3 is TGTGCCAGCAGCTCAGGTGTACAGGGGGACTATGGCTACACCTTC. Translating gives CASSSGVQGDYGYTF. The rearrangement joins TRBV9 to TRBJ1-2; 8 bases agree with TRBD1. The CDR3 length is 15 residues. Germline CDR1 reads SGDLS; CDR2 reads YYNGEE. The junction had 8 bases not matched to a gene; V was cut back by 4 bases and J by 3 bases. Supplemented by reference TRBV9 and TRBJ1-2, the full variable domain reads DSGVTQTPKHLITATGQRVTLRCSPRSGDLSVYWYQQSLDQGLQFLIQYYNGEERAKGNILERFSAQQFPDLHSELNLSSLELGDSALYFCASSSGVQGDYGYTFGSGTRLTVV.

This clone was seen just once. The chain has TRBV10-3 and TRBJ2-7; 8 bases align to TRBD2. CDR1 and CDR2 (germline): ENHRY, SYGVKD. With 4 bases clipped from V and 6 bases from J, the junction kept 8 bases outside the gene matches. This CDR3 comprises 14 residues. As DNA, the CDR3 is TGTGCCATCAGTGGGGCGGGAGGAGGGCTCGAGCAGTACTTC. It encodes CAISGAGGGLEQYF.

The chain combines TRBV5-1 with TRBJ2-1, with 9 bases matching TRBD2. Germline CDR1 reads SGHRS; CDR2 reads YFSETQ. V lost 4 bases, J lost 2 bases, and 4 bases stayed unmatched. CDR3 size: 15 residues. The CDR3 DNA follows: TGCGCCAGCAGCCTTAGCGGGAGACCCTACAATGAGCAGTTCTTC. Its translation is CASSLSGRPYNEQFF.

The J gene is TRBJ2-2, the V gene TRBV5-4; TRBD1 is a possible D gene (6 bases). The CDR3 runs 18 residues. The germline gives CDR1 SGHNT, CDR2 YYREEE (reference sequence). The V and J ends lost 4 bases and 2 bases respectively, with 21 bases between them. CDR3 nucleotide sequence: TGTGCCAGCAGCGCACCCCCGGGACAAGCCGTAAACACCGGGGAGCTGTTTTTT. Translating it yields CASSAPPGQAVNTGELFF.

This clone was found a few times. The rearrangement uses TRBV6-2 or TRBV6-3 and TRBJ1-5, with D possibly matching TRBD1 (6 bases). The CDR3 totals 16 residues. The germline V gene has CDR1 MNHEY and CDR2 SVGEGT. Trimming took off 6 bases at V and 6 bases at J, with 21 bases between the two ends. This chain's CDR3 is CASSSYTQGQGQPQHF. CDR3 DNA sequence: TGTGCCAGCAGCTCTTATACTCAGGGGCAGGGTCAGCCCCAGCATTTT.

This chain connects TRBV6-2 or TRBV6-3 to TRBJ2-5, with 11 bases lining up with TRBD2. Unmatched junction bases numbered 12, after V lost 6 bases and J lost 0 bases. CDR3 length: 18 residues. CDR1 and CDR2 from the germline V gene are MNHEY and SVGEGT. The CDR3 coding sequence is TGTGCCAGCAGCCTTTTAGCGGGAGGGCCCTCTTACCAAGAGACCCAGTACTTC. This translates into CASSLLAGGPSYQETQYF.